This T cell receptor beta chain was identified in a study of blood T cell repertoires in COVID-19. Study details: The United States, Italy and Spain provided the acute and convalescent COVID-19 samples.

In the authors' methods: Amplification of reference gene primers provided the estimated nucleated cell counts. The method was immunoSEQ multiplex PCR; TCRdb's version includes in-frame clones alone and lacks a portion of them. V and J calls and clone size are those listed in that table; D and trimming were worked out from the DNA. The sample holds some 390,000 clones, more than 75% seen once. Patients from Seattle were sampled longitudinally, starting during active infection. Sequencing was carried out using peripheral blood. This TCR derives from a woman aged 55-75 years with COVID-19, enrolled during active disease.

The CDR3 nucleotides are TGCGCCAGCAGCTTGGTAGGGACAGGGAACACTGAAGCTTTCTTT. Translation: CASSLVGTGNTEAFF. The chain uses TRBV5-1 and TRBJ1-1; 8 nucleotides align to TRBD1. The CDR3 length is 15 residues. V shed 0 bases, J shed 1 base, and the junction held 2 bases outside the gene matches. Germline-derived CDR1 and CDR2 are SGHRS and YFSETQ. Full variable domain (rest looked up from reference TRBV5-1 and TRBJ1-1): KAGVTQTPRYLIKTRGQQVTLSCSPISGHRSVSWYQQTPGQGLQFLFEYFSETQRNKGNFPGRFSGRQFSNSRSEMNVSTLELGDSALYLCASSLVGTGNTEAFFGQGTRLTVV.